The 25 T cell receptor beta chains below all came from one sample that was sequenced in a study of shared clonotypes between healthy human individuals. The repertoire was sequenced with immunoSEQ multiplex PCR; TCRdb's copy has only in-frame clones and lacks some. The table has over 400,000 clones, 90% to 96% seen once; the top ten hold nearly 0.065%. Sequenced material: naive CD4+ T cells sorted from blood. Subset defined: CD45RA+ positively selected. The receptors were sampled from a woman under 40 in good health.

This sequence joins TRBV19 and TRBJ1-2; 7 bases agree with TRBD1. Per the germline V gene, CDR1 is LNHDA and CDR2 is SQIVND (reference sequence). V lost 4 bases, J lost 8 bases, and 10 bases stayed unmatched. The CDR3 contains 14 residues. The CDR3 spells CASSNDREVGGYTF. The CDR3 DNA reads TGTGCCAGTAGTAACGACAGGGAGGTTGGCGGCTACACCTTC.

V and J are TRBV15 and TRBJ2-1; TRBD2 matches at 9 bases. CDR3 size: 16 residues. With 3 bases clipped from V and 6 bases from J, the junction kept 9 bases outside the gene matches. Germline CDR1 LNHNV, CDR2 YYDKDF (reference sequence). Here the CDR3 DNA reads TGTGCCACCAGCAGCCGGCCAGCGGGAGGCCCCAATGAGCAGTTCTTC. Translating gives CATSSRPAGGPNEQFF.

DNA for the CDR3: TGTGCCAGCTGCAACCCGCGGTACGGGGCCAACGTCCTGACTTTC. Its protein is CASCNPRYGANVLTF. The chain carries TRBV28 and TRBJ2-6; D is uncertain. The CDR3 totals 15 residues. Germline values: CDR1 MDHEN, CDR2 SYDVKM. Trimming left V 8 bases short and J 4 bases short, with 15 bases between.

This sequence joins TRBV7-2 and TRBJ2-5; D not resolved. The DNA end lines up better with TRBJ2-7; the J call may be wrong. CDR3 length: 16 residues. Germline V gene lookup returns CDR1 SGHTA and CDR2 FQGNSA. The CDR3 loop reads CASSFARSRVTYEQYF. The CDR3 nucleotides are TGTGCCAGCAGCTTCGCCCGTAGTAGGGTTACCTACGAGCAGTACTTC.

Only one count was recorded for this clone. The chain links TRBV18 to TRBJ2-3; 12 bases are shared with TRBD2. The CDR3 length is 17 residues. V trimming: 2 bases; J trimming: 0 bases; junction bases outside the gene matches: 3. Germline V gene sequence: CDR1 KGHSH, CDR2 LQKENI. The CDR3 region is CASSPGTSGSSTDTQYF. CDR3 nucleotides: TGTGCCAGCTCACCAGGGACTAGCGGGTCTAGCACAGATACGCAGTATTTT.

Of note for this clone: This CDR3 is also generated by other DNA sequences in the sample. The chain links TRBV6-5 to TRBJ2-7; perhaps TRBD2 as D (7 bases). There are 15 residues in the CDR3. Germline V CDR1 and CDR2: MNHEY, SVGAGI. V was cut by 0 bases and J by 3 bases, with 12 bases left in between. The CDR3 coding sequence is TGTGCCAGCAGTTACTCGTACAGGGAGGGCTACGAGCAGTACTTC. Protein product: CASSYSYREGYEQYF.

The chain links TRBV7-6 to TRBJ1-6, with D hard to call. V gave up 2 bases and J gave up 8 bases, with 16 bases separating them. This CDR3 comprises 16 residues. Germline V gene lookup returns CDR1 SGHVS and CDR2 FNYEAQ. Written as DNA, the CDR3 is TGTGCCAGCAGCTTAACAGCCGGATACGGGGATTCACCCCTCCACTTT. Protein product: CASSLTAGYGDSPLHF.

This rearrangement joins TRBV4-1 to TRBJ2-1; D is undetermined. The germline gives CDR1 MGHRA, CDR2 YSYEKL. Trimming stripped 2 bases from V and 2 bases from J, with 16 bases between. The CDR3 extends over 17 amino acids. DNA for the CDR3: TGCGCCAGCAGCCAACCCCTGACGAGACAAACCTACAATGAGCAGTTCTTC. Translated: CASSQPLTRQTYNEQFF.

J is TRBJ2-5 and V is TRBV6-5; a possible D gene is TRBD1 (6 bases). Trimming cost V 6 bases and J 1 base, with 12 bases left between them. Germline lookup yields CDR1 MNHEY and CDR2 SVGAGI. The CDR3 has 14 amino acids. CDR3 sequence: CASSSRQVQETQYF. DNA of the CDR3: TGTGCCAGCAGCTCAAGACAGGTCCAAGAGACCCAGTACTTC.

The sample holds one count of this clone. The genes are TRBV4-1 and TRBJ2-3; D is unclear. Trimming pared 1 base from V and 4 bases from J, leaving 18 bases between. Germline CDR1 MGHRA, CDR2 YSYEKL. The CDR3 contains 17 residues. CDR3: CASSQVVQIGWADTQYF. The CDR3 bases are TGCGCCAGCAGCCAAGTGGTCCAGATAGGGTGGGCAGATACGCAGTATTTT.

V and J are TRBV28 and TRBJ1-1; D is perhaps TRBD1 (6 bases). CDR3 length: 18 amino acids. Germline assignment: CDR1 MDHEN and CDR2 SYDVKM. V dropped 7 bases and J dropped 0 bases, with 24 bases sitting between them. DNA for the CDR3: TGTGCCAGCAACCTTAGCCGAATGGGGACAATCATGAACACTGAAGCTTTCTTT. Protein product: CASNLSRMGTIMNTEAFF.

CDR3 protein: CASSLPRGHLSNQPQHF. CDR3 sequence (DNA): TGTGCCAGCAGTTTACCCCGAGGACATCTTAGCAATCAGCCCCAGCATTTT. This chain joins TRBV28 and TRBJ1-5; TRBD1 is a possible D gene (5 bases). The length of the CDR3 is 17 residues. The germline CDR1 and CDR2 sequences are MDHEN and SYDVKM. The ends were cut back, 2 bases at V and 0 bases at J, with 14 bases in the middle.

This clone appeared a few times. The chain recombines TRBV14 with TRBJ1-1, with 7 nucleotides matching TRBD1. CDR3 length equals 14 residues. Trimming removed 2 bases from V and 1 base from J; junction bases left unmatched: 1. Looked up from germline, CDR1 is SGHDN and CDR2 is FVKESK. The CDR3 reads CASSQRTGNTEAFF. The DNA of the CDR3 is TGTGCCAGCAGCCAACGGACAGGGAACACTGAAGCTTTCTTT.

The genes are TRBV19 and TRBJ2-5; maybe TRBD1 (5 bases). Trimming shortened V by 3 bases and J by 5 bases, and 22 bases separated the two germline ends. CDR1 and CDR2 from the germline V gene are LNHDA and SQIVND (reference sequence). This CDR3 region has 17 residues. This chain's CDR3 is CASSMQGRQTVQETQYF. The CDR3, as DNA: TGTGCCAGTAGTATGCAAGGCCGCCAGACAGTTCAGGAGACCCAGTACTTC.

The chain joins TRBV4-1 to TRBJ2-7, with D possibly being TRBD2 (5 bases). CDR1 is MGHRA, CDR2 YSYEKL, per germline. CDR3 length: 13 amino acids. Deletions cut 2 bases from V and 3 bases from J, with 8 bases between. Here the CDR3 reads CASSQTRGYEQYF. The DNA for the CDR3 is TGCGCCAGCAGCCAAACCCGGGGCTACGAGCAGTACTTC.

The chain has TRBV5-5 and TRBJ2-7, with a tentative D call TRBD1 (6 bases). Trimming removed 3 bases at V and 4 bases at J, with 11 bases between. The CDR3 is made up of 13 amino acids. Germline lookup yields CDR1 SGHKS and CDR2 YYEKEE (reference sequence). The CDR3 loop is CASSSDRKYEQYF. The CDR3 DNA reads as TGTGCCAGCAGCTCGGACAGAAAATACGAGCAGTACTTC.

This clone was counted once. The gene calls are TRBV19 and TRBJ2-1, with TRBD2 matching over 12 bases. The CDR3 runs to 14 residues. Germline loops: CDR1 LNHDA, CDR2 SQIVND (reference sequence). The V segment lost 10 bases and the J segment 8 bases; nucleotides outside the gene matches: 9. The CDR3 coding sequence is TGTGCCACAACGACTAGCGGGAGCCCGGATGAGCAGTTCTTC. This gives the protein CATTTSGSPDEQFF. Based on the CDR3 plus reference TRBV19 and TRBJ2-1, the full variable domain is DGGITQSPKYLFRKEGQNVTLSCEQNLNHDAMYWYRQDPGQGLRLIYYSQIVNDFQKGDIAEGYSVSREKKESFPLTVTSAQKNPTAFYLCATTTSGSPDEQFFGPGTRLTVL.

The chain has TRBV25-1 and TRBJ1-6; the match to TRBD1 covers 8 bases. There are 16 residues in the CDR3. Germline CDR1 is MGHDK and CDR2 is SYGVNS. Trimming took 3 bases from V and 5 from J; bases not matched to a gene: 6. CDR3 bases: TGTGCCAGCAGTGATCCCCGGACAGGGAATAATTCACCCCTCCACTTT. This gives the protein CASSDPRTGNNSPLHF.

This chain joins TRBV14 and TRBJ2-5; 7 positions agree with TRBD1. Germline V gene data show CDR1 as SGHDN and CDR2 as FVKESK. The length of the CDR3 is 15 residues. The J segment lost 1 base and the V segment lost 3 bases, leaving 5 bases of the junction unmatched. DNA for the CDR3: TGTGCCAGCAGCCAGTTACAGGGGACCCAAGAGACCCAGTACTTC. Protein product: CASSQLQGTQETQYF.

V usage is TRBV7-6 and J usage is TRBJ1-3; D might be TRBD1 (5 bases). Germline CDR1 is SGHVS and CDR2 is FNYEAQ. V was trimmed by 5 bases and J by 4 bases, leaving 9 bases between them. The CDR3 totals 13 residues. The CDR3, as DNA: TGTGCCAGCAGCACCCGGGACGGAAACACCATATATTTT. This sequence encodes CASSTRDGNTIYF.

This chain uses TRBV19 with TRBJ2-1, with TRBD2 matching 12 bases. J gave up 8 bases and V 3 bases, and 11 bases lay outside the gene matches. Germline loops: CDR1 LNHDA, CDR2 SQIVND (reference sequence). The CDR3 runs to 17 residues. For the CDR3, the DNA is TGTGCCAGTAGTATCGGTAGGACTAGCGGGAAGTACGATGAGCAGTTCTTC. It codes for CASSIGRTSGKYDEQFF.

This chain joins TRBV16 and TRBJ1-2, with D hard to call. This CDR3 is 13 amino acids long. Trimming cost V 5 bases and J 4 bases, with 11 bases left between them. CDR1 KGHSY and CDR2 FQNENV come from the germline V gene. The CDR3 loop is CASSVRKTYGYTF. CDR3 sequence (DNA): TGTGCCAGCAGCGTTAGAAAGACCTATGGCTACACCTTC.

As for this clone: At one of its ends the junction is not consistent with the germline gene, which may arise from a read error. The CDR3 protein is CASSLAIHEQYF. The CDR3 nucleotides are TGTGCCAGCAGCCTAGCGATCCACGAGCAGTACTTC. The chain employs TRBV7-2 and TRBJ2-5; possibly TRBD2 for D (6 bases). The end of the DNA aligns better with TRBJ2-7, so the J call may be wrong. The CDR3 loop spans 12 amino acids. The V gene's germline CDR1 is SGHTA and CDR2 FQGNSA.

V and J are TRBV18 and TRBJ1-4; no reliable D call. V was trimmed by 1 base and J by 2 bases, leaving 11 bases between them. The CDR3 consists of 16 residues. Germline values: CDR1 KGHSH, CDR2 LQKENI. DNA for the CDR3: TGTGCCAGCTCACCACGTGCGGGGAGCACTAATGAAAAACTGTTTTTT. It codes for CASSPRAGSTNEKLFF.

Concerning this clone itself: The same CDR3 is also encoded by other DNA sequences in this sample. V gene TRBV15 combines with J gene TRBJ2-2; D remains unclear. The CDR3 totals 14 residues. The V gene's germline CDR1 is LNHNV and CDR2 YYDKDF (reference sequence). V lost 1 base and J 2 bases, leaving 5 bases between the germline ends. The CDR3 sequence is CATSRVSNTGELFF. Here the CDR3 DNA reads TGTGCCACCAGCAGAGTCTCTAACACCGGGGAGCTGTTTTTT.